This passage covers 8 T cell receptor beta chains from one sample sequenced in a study of cytomegalovirus exposure and HLA in healthy donors. Libraries were prepared by immunoSEQ multiplex PCR; TCRdb keeps only in-frame clonotypes and omits some of them. The table shows a few hundred thousand clones, with approximately 90% occurring only once. Sequencing used PBMCs. The receptor set was obtained from a woman under 30 in good health and CMV-seronegative.

This clone was seen once. The chain has TRBV28 and TRBJ2-3; D call uncertain. The CDR3 spans 17 residues. V lost 5 bases to trimming and J lost 1 base, with 19 bases between them. The germline gives CDR1 MDHEN, CDR2 SYDVKM. The CDR3 bases are TGTGCCAGCAGTCCCCCGGTGGTGGTACTTGGCACAGATACGCAGTATTTT. It specifies CASSPPVVVLGTDTQYF.

The rearrangement uses TRBV27 and TRBJ2-5; no clear D. Trimming stripped 6 bases from V and 1 base from J, with 12 bases between. Per the germline V gene, CDR1 is MNHEY and CDR2 is SMNVEV (reference sequence). This CDR3 spans 14 amino acids. The CDR3 region has the DNA TGTGCCAGCAGCCCATACTCCCGCCAAGAGACCCAGTACTTC. Translation gives CASSPYSRQETQYF.

The gene calls are TRBV4-3 and TRBJ1-1; a possible D gene is TRBD1 (6 bases). The V and J ends lost 4 bases and 4 bases respectively, with 13 bases between them. The CDR3 extends over 14 amino acids. The germline V gene has CDR1 LGHNA and CDR2 YSLEER. CDR3 in DNA: TGCGCCAGCAGCCCCGGGGCAGGGGTCACTGAAGCTTTCTTT. It codes for CASSPGAGVTEAFF.

The chain is built from TRBV9 and TRBJ2-1, with TRBD2 matching over 12 bases. This CDR3 has 19 amino acids. In germline, CDR1 is SGDLS, CDR2 YYNGEE. V shed 1 base and J 8 bases; nucleotides not matched to a gene: 16. The CDR3 bases are TGTGCCAGCAGCGTAAGTCTGCGGACTAGCGGGGAGGGAAGCTATGAGCAGTTCTTC. Its protein is CASSVSLRTSGEGSYEQFF.

The chain links TRBV10-3 to TRBJ2-3; 13 nucleotides match TRBD2. CDR3 size: 21 residues. With V trimmed by 6 bases and J by 7 bases, 25 bases remained unmatched. CDR1 is ENHRY, CDR2 SYGVKD, per germline. CDR3 sequence reads: CAIRDVTGTSGKAPGKNTQYF. The CDR3 DNA reads as TGTGCCATCAGAGACGTTACCGGGACTAGCGGGAAGGCACCGGGTAAAAATACGCAGTATTTT.

This clone was seen a single time. The CDR3 is CASSLVPGDAYEQYF. In nucleotides, the CDR3 is TGTGCCAGCAGCTTAGTCCCGGGAGATGCCTACGAGCAGTACTTC. The chain has TRBV7-9 and TRBJ2-7; D possibly corresponds to TRBD2 (6 bases). This CDR3 has 15 amino acids. The V and J ends lost 1 base and 2 bases respectively, with 12 bases between them. CDR1 and CDR2 from the germline V gene are SEHNR and FQNEAQ (reference sequence).

DNA for the CDR3: TGTGCCAGCAGTCTCAGTGCGAGGGCGAGAAGCTACGAGCAGTACTTC. Translated, it gives CASSLSARARSYEQYF. The chain links TRBV28 to TRBJ2-7; a weak D match, TRBD2 (5 bases). The germline V and J ends were trimmed by 5 bases and 3 bases, with 20 bases remaining between them. The CDR3 has 16 residues. Germline loops: CDR1 MDHEN, CDR2 SYDVKM.

This rearrangement joins TRBV7-2 to TRBJ1-1; no reliable D call. Trimming left V 4 bases short and J 5 bases short, with 14 bases between. The CDR3 spans 14 residues. CDR1 and CDR2 from the germline V gene are SGHTA and FQGNSA. The DNA for the CDR3 is TGTGCCAGCAGCTCAAGTCCCCGAGGGACTGAAGCTTTCTTT. Its protein product is CASSSSPRGTEAFF.